These 27 T cell receptor beta chains came from one sample sequenced in a study of blood T cell repertoires in COVID-19. The method was immunoSEQ multiplex PCR; TCRdb's version includes in-frame clones alone and lacks a portion of them. The table has approximately 110,000 clones, about 94% seen once. Sequenced sample: peripheral blood. All receptors derive from a man aged 50 or older with COVID-19, enrolled during active disease.

The chain has TRBV9 and TRBJ1-1; D unclear. This CDR3 contains 14 residues. The V and J ends lost 2 bases and 0 bases respectively, with 8 bases between them. The germline CDR1 and CDR2 sequences are SGDLS and YYNGEE. The CDR3 DNA sequence: TGTGCCAGCAGCGTCGACTTATTGAACACTGAAGCTTTCTTT. It specifies CASSVDLLNTEAFF.

This chain connects TRBV9 to TRBJ2-7; no clear D. This CDR3 is 16 amino acids long. The germline V gene has CDR1 SGDLS and CDR2 YYNGEE. The V and J ends lost 0 bases and 6 bases respectively, with 19 bases between them. The CDR3 sequence is CASSVGGDSHRSEQYF. The DNA for the CDR3 is TGTGCCAGCAGCGTAGGCGGCGATTCCCACCGCTCCGAGCAGTACTTC.

The V call is TRBV25-1, the J call TRBJ2-1, with 8 bases that match TRBD2. Germline V CDR1 and CDR2: MGHDK, SYGVNS. V lost 0 bases, J lost 8 bases, and 12 bases stayed unmatched. The CDR3 totals 17 residues. The CDR3 DNA is TGTGCCAGCAGTGAATATCGGCGGGGGACTAGTGGTGATGAGCAGTTCTTC. Encoded protein: CASSEYRRGTSGDEQFF. The whole variable domain, filled in from reference TRBV25-1 and TRBJ2-1, reads EADIYQTPRYLVIGTGKKITLECSQTMGHDKMYWYQQDPGMELHLIHYSYGVNSTEKGDLSSESTVSRIRTEHFPLTLESARPSHTSQYLCASSEYRRGTSGDEQFFGPGTRLTVL.

The chain has TRBV11-1 and TRBJ2-1, with 8 bases lining up with TRBD2. From germline, CDR1 is SGHAT and CDR2 FQDESV (reference sequence). V dropped 3 bases and J dropped 7; count of bases not matched to a gene: 8. The CDR3 contains 15 residues. The CDR3 bases are TGTGCCAGCAGCTTTAGCGGGATGGGGCATAATGAGCAGTTCTTC. As protein: CASSFSGMGHNEQFF.

V usage is TRBV3-1 (or the pseudogene TRBV3-2) and J usage is TRBJ2-2, with D maybe TRBD2 (6 bases). This CDR3 spans 16 amino acids. With 2 bases removed from V and 0 bases from J, the gap between germline ends came to 10 bases. In germline, CDR1 is LGHDT, CDR2 YNNKEL (reference sequence). The CDR3 here is CASSQFLAPNTGELFF. The DNA of the CDR3 is TGTGCCAGCAGCCAATTTCTAGCGCCGAACACCGGGGAGCTGTTTTTT.

The rearrangement joins TRBV6-5 to TRBJ2-7; D ambiguous. Germline CDR1 MNHEY, CDR2 SVGAGI. V was pared by 5 bases and J by 2 bases, with 10 bases between. This CDR3 is 13 amino acids long. Here the CDR3 DNA reads TGTGCCAGCAGTACCGGTCCGGCCTACGAGCAGTACTTC. As protein: CASSTGPAYEQYF.

The V gene is TRBV5-4, the J gene TRBJ2-1; 7 nucleotides match TRBD2. The CDR3 runs to 15 residues. J lost 6 bases, V lost 4 bases, and 10 bases had no gene match. CDR1 and CDR2 (germline): SGHNT, YYREEE (reference sequence). In DNA, the CDR3 is TGTGCCAGCAGCCTTGGTCAGCGGGGTTCCAATGAGCAGTTCTTC. It yields the protein CASSLGQRGSNEQFF.

The rearrangement links TRBV18 to TRBJ2-1, with TRBD2 as a possible D gene (6 bases). Germline-derived CDR1 and CDR2 are KGHSH and LQKENI. Trimming pared 4 bases from V and 4 bases from J, leaving 14 bases between. CDR3 size: 15 residues. This chain's CDR3 is CASSLTGGDYNEQFF. The CDR3 coding sequence is TGTGCCAGCTCACTGACCGGAGGGGATTACAATGAGCAGTTCTTC.

In its sample, this clone was seen a few times. CDR3 coding DNA: TGTGCCAGCAGCTCTGTACGGGGAGGGCCCTCCTACAATGAGCAGTTCTTC. It translates to CASSSVRGGPSYNEQFF. The gene calls are TRBV7-9 and TRBJ2-1; 7 bases are a match to TRBD2. Germline lookup yields CDR1 SEHNR and CDR2 FQNEAQ (reference sequence). J was trimmed by 0 bases and V by 4 bases; bases with no gene match: 9. This CDR3 contains 17 residues.

This rearrangement joins TRBV6-5 to TRBJ2-7, with 8 bases matching TRBD2. The CDR3 is made up of 15 amino acids. The germline V gene has CDR1 MNHEY and CDR2 SVGAGI. The V segment lost 5 bases and the J segment 3 bases; nucleotides outside the gene matches: 9. The CDR3 bases are TGTGCCAGCAGTCCCTCAGCGGGAGATTGCTACGAGCAGTACGTC. Its translation: CASSPSAGDCYEQYV.

The gene calls are TRBV3-1 (or the pseudogene TRBV3-2) and TRBJ2-3; perhaps TRBD1 as D (5 bases). There are 14 residues in the CDR3. V was shortened by 5 bases and J by 5 bases, with 14 bases between the two germline ends. Germline V lookup: CDR1 LGHDT, CDR2 YNNKEL (reference sequence). CDR3 DNA: TGTGCCAGCAGCGGACAAAAAGGCCGAGATACGCAGTATTTT. It is translated as CASSGQKGRDTQYF.

The chain has TRBV5-1 and TRBJ2-3, with 10 bases that match TRBD2. The CDR3 spans 17 residues. Trimming removed 0 bases from V and 1 base from J; junction bases left unmatched: 5. From germline, CDR1 is SGHRS and CDR2 YFSETQ. DNA for the CDR3: TGCGCCAGCAGCTTGGGAGCGGGAGGGTCTGGCACAGATACGCAGTATTTT. Its translation is CASSLGAGGSGTDTQYF.

This rearrangement joins TRBV30 to TRBJ2-3; the D gene is possibly TRBD2 (6 bases). The CDR3 has 15 amino acids. Trimming removed 0 bases at V and 5 bases at J, with 15 bases between. Per the germline V gene, CDR1 is GTSNPN and CDR2 is SVGIG (reference sequence). Here the CDR3 DNA reads TGTGCCTGGAGTGTTCGTAGGGGCGGGAAAGATACGCAGTATTTT. Amino acid sequence: CAWSVRRGGKDTQYF. The full variable domain, its missing parts supplied by reference TRBV30 and TRBJ2-3, is SQTIHQWPATLVQPVGSPLSLECTVEGTSNPNLYWYRQAAGRGLQLLFYSVGIGQISSEVPQNLSASRPQDRQFILSSKKLLLSDSGFYLCAWSVRRGGKDTQYFGPGTRLTVL.

The J gene is TRBJ1-5, the V gene TRBV5-8; D unclear. The CDR3 loop spans 15 amino acids. Between the trimmed V and J ends, which lost 0 bases and 5 bases, there was a span of 12 bases. Germline loops: CDR1 SGHTS, CDR2 YDEGEE. The CDR3 nucleotides read TGTGCCAGCAGCTTGGGAGAGAGGTTCGATCAGCCCCAGCATTTT. Its protein is CASSLGERFDQPQHF. Full variable domain (missing parts from reference TRBV5-8 and TRBJ1-5): EAGVTQSPTHLIKTRGQQATLRCSPISGHTSVYWYQQALGLGLQFLLWYDEGEERNRGNFPPRFSGRQFPNYSSELNVNALELEDSALYLCASSLGERFDQPQHFGDGTRLSIL.

The chain employs TRBV2 and TRBJ2-7; TRBD2 is a possible D gene (5 bases). In germline, CDR1 is SNHLY, CDR2 FYNNEI. The CDR3 covers 14 residues. Between the trimmed V and J ends, which lost 3 bases and 2 bases, there was a span of 11 bases. CDR3 protein: CASSDPLGAYEQYF. DNA for the CDR3: TGTGCCAGCAGTGACCCGCTCGGGGCCTACGAGCAGTACTTC.

The chain employs TRBV6-5 and TRBJ1-6; TRBD1 might be the D (5 bases). Germline V lookup: CDR1 MNHEY, CDR2 SVGAGI. V was clipped by 0 bases and J by 10 bases, with 13 bases between them. The CDR3 length is 15 residues. CDR3 DNA sequence: TGTGCCAGCAGTTACTCAGGGGAGGGGCAGTCACCCCTCCACTTT. It specifies CASSYSGEGQSPLHF.

This sequence joins TRBV5-5 and TRBJ2-7, with a tentative D call TRBD1 (6 bases). Germline-derived CDR1 and CDR2 are SGHKS and YYEKEE (reference sequence). With 4 bases removed from V and 2 bases from J, the gap between germline ends came to 10 bases. This CDR3 is built from 13 residues. In DNA, the CDR3 is TGTGCCAGCAGCCTTCAGGGGACCTACGAGCAGTACGTC. Protein: CASSLQGTYEQYV.

The chain links TRBV29-1 to TRBJ2-7; 13 positions agree with TRBD2. The CDR3 is made up of 15 amino acids. Trimming cost V 5 bases and J 4 bases; bases outside gene matches: 8. Per the germline V gene, CDR1 is SQVTM and CDR2 is ANQGSEA. The CDR3 DNA reads TGCAGCGTTAGAAGAGGACTAGCGGGGGATTACGAGCAGTACTTC. It codes for CSVRRGLAGDYEQYF.

The chain uses TRBV7-6 and TRBJ2-5; perhaps TRBD2 as D (7 bases). Trimming took 5 bases from V and 4 from J, leaving 17 bases between them. This CDR3 has 15 residues. Per the germline V gene, CDR1 is SGHVS and CDR2 is FNYEAQ. This CDR3 is CASSRQGRVGETQYF. The CDR3 coding sequence is TGTGCCAGCAGCCGCCAGGGGAGGGTTGGAGAGACCCAGTACTTC.

In DNA form, the CDR3 reads TGTGCCAGCAGTTCTCTCCGGGACAACCGGGACGGGGAGCTGTTTTTT. This codes for CASSSLRDNRDGELFF. The chain employs TRBV6-2 or TRBV6-3 and TRBJ2-2, with a weak D call TRBD1 (6 bases). Per germline, CDR1 MNHEY and CDR2 SVGEGT. V was cut by 4 bases and J by 7 bases, with 19 bases left in between. The CDR3 runs 16 residues.

This clone was detected only once. The V and J genes are TRBV5-1 and TRBJ2-2; D not certain. The CDR3 consists of 15 residues. V was cut by 3 bases and J by 5 bases, with 14 bases left in between. Germline V gene lookup returns CDR1 SGHRS and CDR2 YFSETQ. CDR3 coding DNA: TGCGCCAGCAGCTCGGCGAGACTGGTAACCGGGGAGCTGTTTTTT. Its protein is CASSSARLVTGELFF.

V usage is TRBV10-3 and J usage is TRBJ2-7; TRBD1 aligns across 9 bases. The CDR3 is 15 residues long. The J segment lost 3 bases and the V segment lost 4 bases, leaving 7 bases of the junction unmatched. The germline V gene has CDR1 ENHRY and CDR2 SYGVKD. The CDR3 here is CAISVTQGAGYEQYF. CDR3 sequence (DNA): TGTGCCATCAGTGTCACACAGGGGGCCGGCTACGAGCAGTACTTC.

The chain carries TRBV2 and TRBJ2-7; the D is unclear. V was clipped by 6 bases and J by 0 bases, with 9 bases between them. The CDR3 covers 13 residues. The germline CDR1 and CDR2 sequences are SNHLY and FYNNEI. The CDR3 loop reads CASSPSSSYEQYV. The CDR3 nucleotides are TGTGCCAGCAGCCCGTCCAGCTCCTACGAGCAGTACGTC.

For the CDR3, the DNA is TGTGCCAGCAGGGGAGCCGGAACCGGCACAGATACGCAGTATTTT. Its translation is CASRGAGTGTDTQYF. The V call is TRBV6-5, the J call TRBJ2-3, with D possibly TRBD2 on 5 matching bases. Germline V gives CDR1 MNHEY, CDR2 SVGAGI. The V and J ends lost 6 bases and 1 base respectively, with 14 bases between them. The length of the CDR3 is 15 residues.

This sequence joins TRBV4-1 and TRBJ2-7, with a tentative D call TRBD2 (6 bases). V shed 2 bases and J shed 2 bases, with 16 bases lying between them. CDR3 length equals 16 residues. CDR1 and CDR2 from the germline V gene are MGHRA and YSYEKL. This chain's CDR3 is CASSQSHEGLPYEQYV. Written as DNA, the CDR3 is TGCGCCAGCAGCCAAAGCCACGAGGGACTGCCCTACGAGCAGTACGTC.

The chain uses TRBV27 and TRBJ1-4; unclear D gene. The CDR3 spans 13 residues. In germline, CDR1 is MNHEY, CDR2 SMNVEV (reference sequence). Between the trimmed V and J ends, which lost 7 bases and 4 bases, there was a span of 10 bases. In DNA, the CDR3 is TGTGCCAGCACATCTAGGAATAATGAAAAACTGTTTTTT. Amino acids: CASTSRNNEKLFF. The entire variable domain, with the rest obtained from reference TRBV27 and TRBJ1-4, is as follows: EAQVTQNPRYLITVTGKKLTVTCSQNMNHEYMSWYRQDPGLGLRQIYYSMNVEVTDKGDVPEGYKVSRKEKRNFPLILESPSPNQTSLYFCASTSRNNEKLFFGSGTQLSVL.

J is TRBJ2-7 and V is TRBV14, with D possibly TRBD1 on 5 matching bases. CDR1 SGHDN and CDR2 FVKESK come from the germline V gene. The CDR3 loop spans 15 amino acids. The V gene lost 1 base and the J gene lost 4 bases, with 14 bases spanning the gap. CDR3 nucleotides: TGTGCCAGCAGCCAAGGTCGGCAGGGCATTTACGAGCAGTACTTC. Encoded protein: CASSQGRQGIYEQYF. Full variable domain (outside the CDR3, taken from reference TRBV14 and TRBJ2-7): EAGVTQFPSHSVIEKGQTVTLRCDPISGHDNLYWYRRVMGKEIKFLLHFVKESKQDESGMPNNRFLAERTGGTYSTLKVQPAELEDSGVYFCASSQGRQGIYEQYFGPGTRLTVT.